This TCR beta chain was sequenced during a study of blood T cell repertoires in COVID-19. Study-wide context: Both acute and convalescent COVID-19 samples were obtained from the United States, Italy and Spain.

The study recruited people aged 18 to 89 years across more than 20 US areas. Among Cohort 3 donors, those recovered had two negative PCRs, clearance, or symptom resolution. TCRdb's table, derived via immunoSEQ multiplex PCR, lists solely in-frame clones and lacks some. Here the sample spans about 160,000 clones, roughly 84% being singletons. Between the trimmed V and J ends, which lost 5 bases and 5 bases, there was a span of 15 bases. Germline V gene lookup returns CDR1 SGHVS and CDR2 FQNEAQ. There are 14 residues in the CDR3. This chain connects TRBV7-8 to TRBJ2-5, with a weak D call TRBD1 (6 bases). Sequencing input: PBMCs or T cells enriched from blood (not recorded which). This TCR was recovered from a man aged 55 to 70 who had recovered from COVID-19. CDR3 coding DNA: TGTGCCAGCAGCCCGACAGGAGTGGAGGAGACCCAGTACTTC. Protein: CASSPTGVEETQYF.